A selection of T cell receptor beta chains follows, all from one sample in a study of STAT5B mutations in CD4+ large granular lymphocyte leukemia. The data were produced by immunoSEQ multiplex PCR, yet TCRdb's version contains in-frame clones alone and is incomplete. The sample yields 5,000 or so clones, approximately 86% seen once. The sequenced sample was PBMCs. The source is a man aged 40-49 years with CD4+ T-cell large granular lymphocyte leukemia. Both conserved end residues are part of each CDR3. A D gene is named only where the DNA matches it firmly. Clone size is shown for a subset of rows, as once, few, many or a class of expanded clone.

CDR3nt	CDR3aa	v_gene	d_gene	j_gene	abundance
TGTGCCACCAGCAGAGATCGGGGGGCATGGAACACTGAAGCTTTCTTT	CATSRDRGAWNTEAFF	TRBV15	NA	TRBJ1-1	NA
TGTGCCAGCAGCAAAATGGGAGGCGACTCTCGGACCGGGGAGCTGTTTTTT	CASSKMGGDSRTGELFF	TRBV21-1	NA	TRBJ2-2	NA
TGTGCCAGCAGCTCCGGGGGGTGGGATAGCAATCAGCCCCAGCATTTT	CASSSGGWDSNQPQHF	TRBV7-6	NA	TRBJ1-5	NA
TGTGCCAGCATCGGCGGGGGGGCGGGAGAGACCCAGTACTTC	CASIGGGAGETQYF	TRBV28	TRBD2	TRBJ2-5	NA
TGTGCCATCAGTTGGACTTACGAGGGCACCGGGGAGCTGTTTTTT	CAISWTYEGTGELFF	TRBV10-3	NA	TRBJ2-2	NA
TGCAGCGTCGGGACTAGCGGGAGTCTCGCAGATACGCAGTATTTT	CSVGTSGSLADTQYF	TRBV29-1	TRBD2	TRBJ2-3	NA
TGTGCCTGGAGTGTGGAAGCGGTCGGGCCTTTGTTCTTC	CAWSVEAVGPLFF	TRBV30	NA	TRBJ2-1	NA
TGTGCCAGCAGCTTGGACAGCGTAGGCACCGGGGAGCTGTTTTTT	CASSLDSVGTGELFF	TRBV5-4	NA	TRBJ2-2	NA
TGTGCCAGCAGTTCATGGACAGGAGTCACTGAAGCTTTCTTT	CASSSWTGVTEAFF	TRBV7-9	TRBD1	TRBJ1-1	NA
TGTGCCAGCAGTGAAGCGGCCGGGTTGGCCAACAATGAGCAGTTCTTC	CASSEAAGLANNEQFF	TRBV2	NA	TRBJ2-1	NA
TGTGCCAGCAGCCAATCTACGGATGGCTACACCTTC	CASSQSTDGYTF	TRBV16	NA	TRBJ1-2	NA
TGTGCCACCTTCCGGGTAGGAGGCTACACCTTC	CATFRVGGYTF	TRBV28	NA	TRBJ1-2	NA
TGCGCCAGCAGCTTGAGACCGGGCCAAAGACCCAATGAGCAGTTCTTC	CASSLRPGQRPNEQFF	TRBV5-1	NA	TRBJ2-1	NA
TGTGCCACCAGCAGAGAAACAGGGAGTAACAATCAGCCCCAGCATTTT	CATSRETGSNNQPQHF	TRBV15	NA	TRBJ1-5	NA
TGTGCCAGCAGCGGGACAGGGTTTCGAGGCTACACCTTC	CASSGTGFRGYTF	TRBV27	TRBD1	TRBJ1-2	once
TGTGCCAGCAGCTTAGGAGGGGGGGCGTTGGATACGCAGTATTTT	CASSLGGGALDTQYF	TRBV11-3	NA	TRBJ2-3	once
TGTGCCAGTAGTAGTTGGGCTAGCGGGAAAGAAGAGACCCAGTACTTC	CASSSWASGKEETQYF	TRBV19	TRBD2	TRBJ2-5	NA
TGTGCCAGCAGCTATTTACAGGGTATCACTGAAGCTTTCTTT	CASSYLQGITEAFF	TRBV11-3	NA	TRBJ1-1	NA
TGTGCCAGCAGCCAGGGGACAGCGGGTCAGCCCCAGCATTTT	CASSQGTAGQPQHF	TRBV28	TRBD1	TRBJ1-5	NA
TGTGCCAGCAGCCTGCTTACAGGGTACACTGAAGCTTTCTTT	CASSLLTGYTEAFF	TRBV7-9	NA	TRBJ1-1	NA
TGTGCCAGCAGTTTTCCCGTCGAGGGCACTAATGAAAAACTGTTTTTT	CASSFPVEGTNEKLFF	TRBV27	NA	TRBJ1-4	NA
TGTGCCAGCAGCTTTAGCGGGGGGAACAATGAGCAGTTCTTC	CASSFSGGNNEQFF	TRBV7-2	TRBD2	TRBJ2-1	NA
TGCAGCGTTGTTAGTCAAACCTACGAGCAGTACTTC	CSVVSQTYEQYF	TRBV29-1	NA	TRBJ2-7	NA
TGCGCCAGCAGGGAAAACCGGGACACTACGCAGTATTTT	CASRENRDTTQYF	TRBV10-2	NA	TRBJ2-3	NA
TGTGCCAGCAGTTCCCAAGTAGCGGCCGGCGAGACCCAGTACTTC	CASSSQVAAGETQYF	TRBV6-5	NA	TRBJ2-5	NA
TGCGCCAGCAGCCTTTACACCGGGACAGACACAGATACGCAGTATTTT	CASSLYTGTDTDTQYF	TRBV5-1	TRBD1	TRBJ2-3	NA
TGTGCCATCAGTGAGTCGACAGCTAGCCGCTCCTACAATGAGCAGTTCTTC	CAISESTASRSYNEQFF	TRBV10-3	NA	TRBJ2-1	NA
TGCGCCAGCAACGCGGGGGGGAATCAAGAGACCCAGTACTTC	CASNAGGNQETQYF	TRBV5-1	TRBD2	TRBJ2-5	NA
TGTGCCAGCAGGGGAAACAGCAATCAGCCCCAGCATTTT	CASRGNSNQPQHF	TRBV28	NA	TRBJ1-5	once
TGTGCCTGGAGTCCCCGGGGGAACACTGAAGCTTTCTTT	CAWSPRGNTEAFF	TRBV30	NA	TRBJ1-1	few
TGTGCCAGCAGTGGGAACTCTGGGGCCAACGTCCTGACTTTC	CASSGNSGANVLTF	TRBV2	NA	TRBJ2-6	NA
TGCGCCAGCAGCCCGCTTAATTTACGGGGATCAAACAGCGGTCACACTGAAGCTTTCTTT	CASSPLNLRGSNSGHTEAFF	TRBV4-1	NA	TRBJ1-1	NA
TGTGCCTGGAGCGCTGGGACAGGGATCACAGATACGCAGTATTTT	CAWSAGTGITDTQYF	TRBV30	TRBD1	TRBJ2-3	NA
TGCGCCAGCAGCTTCAGGGACAGGGGCCTCTGGGGTACCGGGGAGCTGTTTTTT	CASSFRDRGLWGTGELFF	TRBV5-1	TRBD1	TRBJ2-2	once
TGTGCCAGTCGCCCGTTTGGAAGAGGGGCGAACACTGAAGCTTTCTTT	CASRPFGRGANTEAFF	TRBV10-3	NA	TRBJ1-1	NA
TGTGTCAGCACCCAAGGGTTTCGCGGAACTAATGAAAAACTGTTTTTT	CVSTQGFRGTNEKLFF	TRBV7-9	NA	TRBJ1-4	NA
TGTGCCAGCACTTATATCCCGGGAGTTCACAATGAGCAGTTCTTC	CASTYIPGVHNEQFF	TRBV2	NA	TRBJ2-1	NA
TGTGCCAGTAGTTTCGGGACTAGCGGAACCGGGGAGCTGTTTTTT	CASSFGTSGTGELFF	TRBV19	TRBD2	TRBJ2-2	NA
TGTGCCAGCAGCCCAGTACAGGAGACCTATGGCTACACCTTC	CASSPVQETYGYTF	TRBV7-9	NA	TRBJ1-2	NA
TGCGCCAGCAGCTTGGCACCGGGACAGCCTAATGAAAAACTGTTTTTT	CASSLAPGQPNEKLFF	TRBV5-1	TRBD1	TRBJ1-4	once
TGTGCCAGCAGTGAAATGACAGGGTATAATTCACCCCTCCACTTT	CASSEMTGYNSPLHF	TRBV2	TRBD1	TRBJ1-6	NA
TGTGCCAGCAGCTCCCGACCTGACGGAGGGGAGCTGTTTTTT	CASSSRPDGGELFF	TRBV7-6	NA	TRBJ2-2	NA
TGTGCCAGCAGCTTAGTCCGACGCGCCTCTGGAAACACCATATATTTT	CASSLVRRASGNTIYF	TRBV11-3	NA	TRBJ1-3	NA
TGTGCCAGCAGCGACCGGGACACCCCCTCTGGGGCCAACGTCCTGACTTTC	CASSDRDTPSGANVLTF	TRBV9	NA	TRBJ2-6	NA
TGTGCCAGCAGCGCCGGGGGGGGGAACTATGGCTACACCTTC	CASSAGGGNYGYTF	TRBV4-2	NA	TRBJ1-2	once
TGTGCCTGGAGTGCGAGGGATACGCAGTATTTT	CAWSARDTQYF	TRBV30	NA	TRBJ2-3	NA